This T cell receptor beta chain came from a study of spatial heterogeneity in lung cancer. Study summary: In raw reads, more than 9.5 appearances on average were recorded for each unique TCR and UMI combination. General study results and limits: Tracking of tumor mutation counts was seen in expanded intratumoral alpha and beta TCR counts.

V lost 5 bases to trimming and J lost 2 bases; unmatched junction nucleotides: 12. The CDR3 has 17 residues. Per germline, CDR1 SGHRS and CDR2 YFSETQ. Each CDR3 protein is one row after TCRdb ran MiXCR on the 5' RACE reads. The table has about 10,000 distinct CDR3 sequences, less than 7.5% seen once. This clonotype was observed many times. As yet, its antigen is unknown. With the library built for alpha chains, this beta chain is off target and its frequency is not meaningful. Time point in this sample: sample taken at primary tumor resection. Sequencing covered unsorted whole RNA taken from tumor, nontumor lung or frozen PBMC.

The sequencing here drew on lung tumor tissue, taken at surgery. This TCR was recovered from a male donor with early-stage non-small cell lung cancer. The chain combines TRBV5-1 with TRBJ2-1, with 8 positions matching TRBD2. CDR3 region: CASSTTGGGRPYNEQFF. The DNA of the CDR3 is TGCGCCAGCAGTACTACTGGCGGGGGGCGCCCCTACAATGAGCAGTTCTTC.